Below, 24 T cell receptor beta chains from the same sample are listed, as sequenced in a study of Ad26.COV2.S vaccination and SARS-CoV-2 variants. Treatment defined: about 20 received Ad26.COV2.S at low or high dose, single or two shots; about 5 received placebo; per-sample allocation not given. Day 63 after the first injection of vaccine or placebo was the sampling time. The table came from immunoSEQ multiplex PCR; TCRdb's copy has only in-frame clones and leaves some out. In the table there are 430,000 or so clones, around 90% of which are singletons. The source was peripheral blood, collected in a trial of Ad26.COV2.S vaccine versus placebo. Source of these receptors: a person between 18 and 65 years old who received the Ad26.COV2.S COVID-19 vaccine or a placebo.

The rearrangement uses TRBV7-2 and TRBJ2-5; D is undetermined. Looked up from germline, CDR1 is SGHTA and CDR2 is FQGNSA. The germline V and J ends were trimmed by 1 base and 2 bases, with 17 bases remaining between them. The CDR3 contains 17 residues. The CDR3 DNA follows: TGTGCCAGCAGCTTAGGGCAGTATCCTAAGGGACAAGAGACCCAGTACTTC. Protein sequence: CASSLGQYPKGQETQYF.

The chain has TRBV5-1 and TRBJ2-5; 7 nucleotides line up with TRBD2. The CDR3 runs 14 residues. The ends lost 0 bases at V and 5 bases at J; junction bases unmatched: 4. CDR1 is SGHRS and CDR2 is YFSETQ in the germline V gene. The CDR3 sequence is CASSLVAGRETQYF. CDR3 nucleotide sequence: TGCGCCAGCAGCTTGGTAGCGGGCCGGGAGACCCAGTACTTC.

V and J are TRBV6-6 and TRBJ2-3, with 9 positions matching TRBD2. V lost 5 bases, J lost 1 base, and 4 bases stayed unmatched. This CDR3 spans 15 amino acids. Germline V lookup: CDR1 MNHNY, CDR2 SVGAGI (reference sequence). The CDR3 here is CASSDPSGGTDTQYF. Here the CDR3 DNA reads TGTGCCAGCAGTGATCCTAGCGGGGGCACAGATACGCAGTATTTT.

The rearrangement joins TRBV7-9 to TRBJ2-3, with TRBD2 matching 10 bases. The CDR3 extends over 19 amino acids. The J segment lost 2 bases and the V segment lost 2 bases, leaving 13 bases of the junction unmatched. Germline V CDR1 and CDR2: SEHNR, FQNEAQ (reference sequence). This CDR3 reads CASSLPELAGAYYTDTQYF. The CDR3 DNA reads TGTGCCAGCAGCTTACCCGAGCTAGCGGGAGCCTATTACACAGATACGCAGTATTTT.

The rearrangement links TRBV5-4 to TRBJ2-3; 13 bases agree with TRBD2. The CDR3 has 15 residues. Germline trimming cut 4 bases from V and 3 bases from J; bases unmatched to any gene: 2. CDR1 is SGHNT and CDR2 is YYREEE in the germline V gene (reference sequence). Here the CDR3 DNA reads TGTGCCAGCAGCCGGACTAGCGGGAGTACAGATACGCAGTATTTT. Translated: CASSRTSGSTDTQYF.

This clone was seen more than once but under ten times. V gene TRBV7-2 combines with J gene TRBJ2-2; TRBD1 matches 9 bases. This CDR3 is built from 16 residues. Germline assignment: CDR1 SGHTA and CDR2 FQGNSA. J was trimmed by 5 bases and V by 1 base; bases with no gene match: 5. CDR3 nucleotide sequence: TGTGCCAGCAGCTTAGAGGGGACAGGGAGGACCGGGGAGCTGTTTTTT. Protein: CASSLEGTGRTGELFF.

The chain joins TRBV2 to TRBJ1-2, with D possibly TRBD1 on 5 matching bases. CDR1 SNHLY and CDR2 FYNNEI come from the germline V gene. V was shortened by 1 base and J by 4 bases, with 10 bases between the two germline ends. This CDR3 region has 14 residues. Here the CDR3 reads CASSEVGTVYGYTF. CDR3 coding DNA: TGTGCCAGCAGTGAAGTCGGGACGGTCTATGGCTACACCTTC.

The chain carries TRBV15 and TRBJ2-7, with TRBD1 matching 8 bases. V lost 0 bases and J lost 2; bases outside the gene matches: 3. Germline V gene lookup returns CDR1 LNHNV and CDR2 YYDKDF (reference sequence). This CDR3 region has 15 residues. The CDR3 protein is CATSRDAGGAYEQYF. CDR3 in DNA: TGTGCCACCAGCAGAGATGCAGGGGGCGCCTACGAGCAGTACTTC.

For the CDR3, the DNA is TGTGCCAGCAGCCAAGAATGGACAAACCAAGAGACCCAGTACTTC. This encodes CASSQEWTNQETQYF. The genes are TRBV4-2 and TRBJ2-5; tentatively, D is TRBD1 (5 bases). V lost 0 bases, J lost 0 bases, and 8 bases lay in between. The CDR3 is 15 residues long. The germline V gene has CDR1 LGHNA and CDR2 YNFKEQ.

The rearrangement joins TRBV28 to TRBJ1-6, with 10 bases that match TRBD1. The CDR3 runs to 16 residues. With 6 bases clipped from V and 2 bases from J, the junction kept 4 bases outside the gene matches. The germline gives CDR1 MDHEN, CDR2 SYDVKM. The CDR3 DNA is TGTGCCAGCAGGGGGACAGGGGAAGCCTATAATTCACCCCTCCACTTT. This translates into CASRGTGEAYNSPLHF. Together with reference TRBV28 and TRBJ1-6, the CDR3 gives the full variable domain: DVKVTQSSRYLVKRTGEKVFLECVQDMDHENMFWYRQDPGLGLRLIYFSYDVKMKEKGDIPEGYSVSREKKERFSLILESASTNQTSMYLCASRGTGEAYNSPLHFGNGTRLTVT.

The chain recombines TRBV2 with TRBJ2-1, with 8 bases identical to TRBD2. Germline lookup yields CDR1 SNHLY and CDR2 FYNNEI. The CDR3 length is 14 residues. J lost 7 bases, V lost 6 bases, and 8 bases had no gene match. This CDR3 is CASRLSGSNNEQFF. The CDR3 DNA reads TGTGCCAGCAGATTGAGCGGGAGTAATAATGAGCAGTTCTTC.

This clone occurred once. The V and J genes are TRBV19 and TRBJ1-5, with TRBD1 identical over 11 bases. The CDR3 covers 15 residues. The V gene's germline CDR1 is LNHDA and CDR2 SQIVND (reference sequence). V was pared by 5 bases and J by 4 bases, with 4 bases of the junction left unmatched. The CDR3 bases are TGTGCCAGTAGTCGGACAGGGGGCGGAAATCAGCCCCAGCATTTT. Its translation: CASSRTGGGNQPQHF.

The gene calls are TRBV5-4 and TRBJ2-6, with D maybe TRBD1 (5 bases). This CDR3 contains 15 residues. Trimming pared 4 bases from V and 0 bases from J, leaving 8 bases between. The germline V gene has CDR1 SGHNT and CDR2 YYREEE (reference sequence). In nucleotides, the CDR3 is TGTGCCAGCAGCGCACAGGACTCTGGGGCCAACGTCCTGACTTTC. This gives the protein CASSAQDSGANVLTF. Using reference TRBV5-4 and TRBJ2-6 for the parts outside the CDR3, the full variable domain is ETGVTQSPTHLIKTRGQQVTLRCSSQSGHNTVSWYQQALGQGPQFIFQYYREEENGRGNFPPRFSGLQFPNYSSELNVNALELDDSALYLCASSAQDSGANVLTFGAGSRLTVL.

The chain couples TRBV18 to TRBJ2-5, with D uncertain. Germline loops: CDR1 KGHSH, CDR2 LQKENI. V lost 3 bases, J lost 5 bases, and 13 bases lay in between. The CDR3 sequence is 14 residues long. The DNA for the CDR3 is TGTGCCAGCTCACCTCCCGGATCCAGGGAGACCCAGTACTTC. Translation gives CASSPPGSRETQYF.

The chain recombines TRBV7-2 with TRBJ2-4; 8 bases fit TRBD2. Per the germline V gene, CDR1 is SGHTA and CDR2 is FQGNSA. V shed 5 bases, J shed 7 bases, and the junction held 16 bases outside the gene matches. The CDR3 is 17 residues long. The DNA for the CDR3 is TGTGCCAGCAGCCCACGAAGAGGACTAGCAGGGTGGAACATTCAGTACTTC. Amino acids: CASSPRRGLAGWNIQYF.

This clone was detected only once. This chain connects TRBV2 to TRBJ2-7; 7 bases map to TRBD1. This CDR3 region has 14 residues. V was clipped by 1 base and J by 6 bases; unmatched bases: 6. The germline CDR1 and CDR2 sequences are SNHLY and FYNNEI. The CDR3 DNA is TGTGCCAGCAGTGAAGTTGTAGGGGGCGGCGAGCAGTACTTC. Protein: CASSEVVGGGEQYF.

The V and J genes are TRBV4-3 and TRBJ1-4; D is unresolved. Trimming removed 0 bases from V and 4 bases from J, with 15 bases in between. The CDR3 extends over 17 amino acids. Looked up from germline, CDR1 is LGHNA and CDR2 is YSLEER. The CDR3 loop is CASSQDHPPGDNEKLFF. DNA for the CDR3: TGCGCCAGCAGCCAAGATCACCCCCCCGGGGATAATGAAAAACTGTTTTTT.

A single count supports this clone. V usage is TRBV28 and J usage is TRBJ1-3; 7 bases fit TRBD1. V was pared by 5 bases and J by 2 bases, with 18 bases of the junction left unmatched. Germline assignment: CDR1 MDHEN and CDR2 SYDVKM. There are 19 residues in the CDR3. CDR3 in DNA: TGTGCCAGCAGTAGCCTAGGGAGCAGAGGGACAGTCCCTGGAAACACCATATATTTT. It is translated as CASSSLGSRGTVPGNTIYF.

This chain uses TRBV5-8 with TRBJ2-3; no reliable D call. Germline V gene sequence: CDR1 SGHTS, CDR2 YDEGEE. V shed 4 bases and J shed 0 bases, with 12 bases lying between them. This CDR3 has 15 residues. CDR3 protein: CASSRTATSTDTQYF. The CDR3 DNA sequence: TGTGCCAGCAGCAGGACGGCAACTAGCACAGATACGCAGTATTTT.

The rearrangement links TRBV20-1 to TRBJ1-1, with 7 bases lining up with TRBD1. The V gene's germline CDR1 is DFQATT and CDR2 SNEGSKA (reference sequence). The CDR3 spans 17 residues. The junction had 14 bases not matched to a gene; V was cut back by 3 bases and J by 1 base. The CDR3 DNA reads as TGCAGTGCTAGTGACCCGGGACAGCGGATAAAGAACACTGAAGCTTTCTTT. Amino acid sequence: CSASDPGQRIKNTEAFF.

The V and J genes are TRBV19 and TRBJ1-4; 7 bases agree with TRBD1. V dropped 5 bases and J dropped 5; count of bases not matched to a gene: 5. Germline assignment: CDR1 LNHDA and CDR2 SQIVND (reference sequence). The CDR3 extends over 14 amino acids. DNA of the CDR3: TGTGCCAGTAGTGTCGGGACAGCGAATGAAAAACTGTTTTTT. Translated, it gives CASSVGTANEKLFF. The variable domain in full, with the rest retrieved from reference TRBV19 and TRBJ1-4, is DGGITQSPKYLFRKEGQNVTLSCEQNLNHDAMYWYRQDPGQGLRLIYYSQIVNDFQKGDIAEGYSVSREKKESFPLTVTSAQKNPTAFYLCASSVGTANEKLFFGSGTQLSVL.

This chain links TRBV11-3 with TRBJ2-1; D ambiguous. Trimming took 0 bases from V and 10 from J, leaving 7 bases between them. Germline loops: CDR1 SGHNT, CDR2 YENEEA. The CDR3 extends over 12 amino acids. This CDR3 reads CASSLDSREQFF. In nucleotides, the CDR3 is TGTGCCAGCAGCTTAGACAGTCGGGAGCAGTTCTTC.

The V and J genes are TRBV2 and TRBJ2-7; the match to TRBD2 covers 10 bases. In germline, CDR1 is SNHLY, CDR2 FYNNEI. V lost 6 bases to trimming and J lost 2 bases; unmatched junction nucleotides: 4. The CDR3 spans 14 residues. The CDR3 protein is CASSGLAEAYEQYF. Here the CDR3 DNA reads TGTGCCAGCAGCGGACTAGCGGAGGCCTACGAGCAGTACTTC.

V usage is TRBV28 and J usage is TRBJ1-1; no reliable D call. Trimming took off 5 bases at V and 3 bases at J, with 19 bases between the two ends. This CDR3 contains 16 residues. Germline lookup yields CDR1 MDHEN and CDR2 SYDVKM. The CDR3 is CASSPRWSEPHTEAFF. CDR3 nucleotides: TGTGCCAGCAGTCCCCGGTGGTCGGAACCCCACACTGAAGCTTTCTTT.